The rows below give T cell receptor beta chains drawn from one sample of a study of T cell changes during pregnancy in multiple sclerosis. Clones were read by immunoSEQ multiplex PCR, and TCRdb kept only the in-frame ones, dropping some. This table has around 50,000 clones, approximately 90% appearing once. Sequencing input: peripheral blood from another person, used as feeder cells. The receptors derive from a human donor whose cells served as feeder cells for cultures in a pregnancy study. The CDR3 runs from the conserved cysteine through the conserved F or W. The D gene is left open where the match is weak. Only part of the rows carry a size: once, few, many, or a class if the clone is expanded.

v_gene,abundance,d_gene,j_gene,CDR3nt,CDR3aa
TRBV27,.,.,TRBJ1-1,TGTGCCAGCAGTTTAGGAAGGGGACTAACGACTGAAGCTTTCTTT,CASSLGRGLTTEAFF
TRBV5-6,.,.,TRBJ1-2,TGTGCCAGCAGCCGGGGACTGTCTAACTATGGCTACACCTTC,CASSRGLSNYGYTF
TRBV28,.,TRBD2,TRBJ2-5,TGTGCCAGCAGTCCTCAGTTAGCGGGAGGGGAGACCCAGTACTTC,CASSPQLAGGETQYF
TRBV5-8,few,.,TRBJ1-2,TGTGCCAGCAGCTTTGAGTATCAGGGCGGCTACACCTTC,CASSFEYQGGYTF
TRBV5-4,.,.,TRBJ1-1,TGTGCCAGCAGCTTGGGGGGACATCTGCCTGTGAACACTGAAGCTTTCTTT,CASSLGGHLPVNTEAFF
TRBV7-9,once,.,TRBJ2-1,TGTGCCAGCAGCTTAGCTCTCGGACATCACGAGCAGTTCTTC,CASSLALGHHEQFF
TRBV27,once,.,TRBJ1-5,TGTGCCAGCAGTTCGGTCGGTCAGCCCCAGCATTTT,CASSSVGQPQHF
TRBV11-2,.,.,TRBJ1-1,TGTGCCAGCAGCCCGGGACAGAACACTGAAGCTTTCTTT,CASSPGQNTEAFF
TRBV18,.,TRBD1,TRBJ2-7,TGTGCCAGCTCCCAAGCGACCGGGACAGGGGTTTCCGAGCAGTACTTC,CASSQATGTGVSEQYF
TRBV9,.,TRBD2,TRBJ2-5,TGTGCCAGCAGCCCCCGGACTAGCGGGGGGGCAGAGACCCAGTACTTC,CASSPRTSGGAETQYF
TRBV7-9,.,.,TRBJ1-5,TGTGCCAGCAGCTCCTTGAACAATCAGCCCCAGCATTTT,CASSSLNNQPQHF